This TCR beta chain was documented in a study of response to subunit inactivated influenza vaccine. Study results and caveats: A suggestion made by the authors is that each seasonal influenza vaccination recruits few new T cells.

Comments on this clonotype: Antigen: not known.

TCRdb independently ran MiXCR on the RT-PCR reads; one entry per CDR3 protein. The sample holds more than 700,000 distinct CDR3 sequences; 21% are singletons and the top ten take about a tenth. The CDR3 consists of 15 residues. V dropped 1 base and J dropped 3 bases, with 13 bases sitting between them. Germline loops: CDR1 SGHVS, CDR2 FQNEAQ. This receptor was identified in a man over 45 who received an inactivated influenza vaccine. This rearrangement joins TRBV7-8 to TRBJ2-7; D may match TRBD1 or TRBD2 (5 bases each). The sample was PBMCs from blood, taken around 5 days after vaccination. The CDR3 is CASSLGVGEIYEQYF. The CDR3 coding sequence is TGTGCCAGCAGCTTAGGGGTGGGGGAGATCTACGAGCAGTACTTC.